Listed below are T cell receptor beta chains from one sample, sequenced in a study of identical twins. One entry per CDR3 protein results from TCRdb running MiXCR on the 5' RACE reads. The sample lists roughly 1.6 million distinct CDR3 sequences, around 33% occurring once. What was sequenced was cord blood. These receptors originate from a newborn girl in good health. Both conserved end residues are trimmed from each CDR3. The order of the fields is V gene, J gene, CDR3 protein.

TRBV29-1	TRBJ1-2	GVSSGLDGYT
TRBV7-9	TRBJ2-7	SSSTRAGDRGSYEQY
TRBV10-3	TRBJ2-5	AIRGQVEETQY
TRBV5-1	TRBJ2-1	ASSPQGSEQF
TRBV20-1	TRBJ2-1	SAPGTSSTNEQF
TRBV18	TRBJ2-3	TSSPTGGGADTQY
TRBV16	TRBJ2-1	ASSQGGLAGEPNKYNEQF
TRBV12-3/TRBV12-4	TRBJ2-7	ASSLNFLSRSSYEQY
TRBV9	TRBJ1-1	ASSVVDWNAEAF
TRBV29-1	TRBJ2-7	SVVGESYEQY
TRBV3-1	TRBJ2-1	ASSHHGLAEYNEQF
TRBV24-1	TRBJ2-7	ATSDFGTGTYEQY
TRBV11-2	TRBJ2-3	ASSLVGGAWTDTQY
TRBV7-6	TRBJ2-1	ASSPQLISGAYNEQF
TRBV3-1	TRBJ2-7	ASSQAPGLAGEQY
TRBV6-5	TRBJ2-7	ASIPYEQY
TRBV14	.	ASSQETPNRDEQY
TRBV27	TRBJ2-1	ACSLYMGLAGGYNEQF
TRBV20-1	TRBJ2-3	SASPPLAGGTDTQY
TRBV5-1	TRBJ2-1	ASSLSWGRNNEQF